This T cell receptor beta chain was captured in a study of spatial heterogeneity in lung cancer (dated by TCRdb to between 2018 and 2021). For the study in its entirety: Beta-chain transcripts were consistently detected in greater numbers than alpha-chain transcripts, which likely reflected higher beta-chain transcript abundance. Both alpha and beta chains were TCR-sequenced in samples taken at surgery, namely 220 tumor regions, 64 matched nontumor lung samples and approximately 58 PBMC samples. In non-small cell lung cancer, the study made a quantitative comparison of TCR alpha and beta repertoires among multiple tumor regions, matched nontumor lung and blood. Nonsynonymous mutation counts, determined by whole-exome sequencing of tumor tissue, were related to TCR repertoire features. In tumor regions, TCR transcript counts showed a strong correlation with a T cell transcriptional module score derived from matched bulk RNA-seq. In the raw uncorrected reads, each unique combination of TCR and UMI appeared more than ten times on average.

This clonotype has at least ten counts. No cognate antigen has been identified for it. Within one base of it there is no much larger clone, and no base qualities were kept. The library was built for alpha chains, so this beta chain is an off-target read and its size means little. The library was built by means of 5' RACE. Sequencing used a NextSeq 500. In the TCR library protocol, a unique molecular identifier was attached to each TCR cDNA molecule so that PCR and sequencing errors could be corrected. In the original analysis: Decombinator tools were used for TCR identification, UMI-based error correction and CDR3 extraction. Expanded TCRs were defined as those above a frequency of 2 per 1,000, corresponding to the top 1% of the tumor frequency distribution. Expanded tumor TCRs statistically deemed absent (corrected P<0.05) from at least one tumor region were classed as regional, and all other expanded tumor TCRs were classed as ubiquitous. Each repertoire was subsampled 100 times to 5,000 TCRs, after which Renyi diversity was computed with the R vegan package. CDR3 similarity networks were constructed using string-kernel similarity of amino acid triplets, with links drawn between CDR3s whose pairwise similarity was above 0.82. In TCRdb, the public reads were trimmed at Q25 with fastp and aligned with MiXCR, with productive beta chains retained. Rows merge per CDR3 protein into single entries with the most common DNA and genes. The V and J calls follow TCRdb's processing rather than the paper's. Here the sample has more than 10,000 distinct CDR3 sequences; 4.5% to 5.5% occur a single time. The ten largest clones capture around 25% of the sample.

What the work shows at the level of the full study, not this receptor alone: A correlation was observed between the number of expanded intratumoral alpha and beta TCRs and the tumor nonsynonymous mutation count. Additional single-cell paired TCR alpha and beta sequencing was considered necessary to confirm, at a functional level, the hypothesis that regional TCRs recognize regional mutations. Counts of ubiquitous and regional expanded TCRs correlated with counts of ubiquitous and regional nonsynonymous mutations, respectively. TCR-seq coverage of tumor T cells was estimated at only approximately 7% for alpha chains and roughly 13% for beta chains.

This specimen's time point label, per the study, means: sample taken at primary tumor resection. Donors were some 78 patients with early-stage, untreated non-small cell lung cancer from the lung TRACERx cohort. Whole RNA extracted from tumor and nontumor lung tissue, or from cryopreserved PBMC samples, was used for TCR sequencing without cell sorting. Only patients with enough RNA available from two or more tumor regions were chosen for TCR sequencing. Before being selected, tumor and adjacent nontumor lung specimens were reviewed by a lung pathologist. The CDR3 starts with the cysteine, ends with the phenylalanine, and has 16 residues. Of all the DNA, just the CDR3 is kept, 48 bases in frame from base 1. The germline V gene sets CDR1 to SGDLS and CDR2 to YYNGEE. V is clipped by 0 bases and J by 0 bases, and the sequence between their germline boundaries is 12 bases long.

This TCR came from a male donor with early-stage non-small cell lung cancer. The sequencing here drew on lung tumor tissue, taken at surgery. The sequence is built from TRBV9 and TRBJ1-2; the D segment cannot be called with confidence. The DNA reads TGTGCCAGCAGCGTAGGAGCGACGGTGACTAACTATGGCTACACCTTC. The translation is CASSVGATVTNYGYTF.